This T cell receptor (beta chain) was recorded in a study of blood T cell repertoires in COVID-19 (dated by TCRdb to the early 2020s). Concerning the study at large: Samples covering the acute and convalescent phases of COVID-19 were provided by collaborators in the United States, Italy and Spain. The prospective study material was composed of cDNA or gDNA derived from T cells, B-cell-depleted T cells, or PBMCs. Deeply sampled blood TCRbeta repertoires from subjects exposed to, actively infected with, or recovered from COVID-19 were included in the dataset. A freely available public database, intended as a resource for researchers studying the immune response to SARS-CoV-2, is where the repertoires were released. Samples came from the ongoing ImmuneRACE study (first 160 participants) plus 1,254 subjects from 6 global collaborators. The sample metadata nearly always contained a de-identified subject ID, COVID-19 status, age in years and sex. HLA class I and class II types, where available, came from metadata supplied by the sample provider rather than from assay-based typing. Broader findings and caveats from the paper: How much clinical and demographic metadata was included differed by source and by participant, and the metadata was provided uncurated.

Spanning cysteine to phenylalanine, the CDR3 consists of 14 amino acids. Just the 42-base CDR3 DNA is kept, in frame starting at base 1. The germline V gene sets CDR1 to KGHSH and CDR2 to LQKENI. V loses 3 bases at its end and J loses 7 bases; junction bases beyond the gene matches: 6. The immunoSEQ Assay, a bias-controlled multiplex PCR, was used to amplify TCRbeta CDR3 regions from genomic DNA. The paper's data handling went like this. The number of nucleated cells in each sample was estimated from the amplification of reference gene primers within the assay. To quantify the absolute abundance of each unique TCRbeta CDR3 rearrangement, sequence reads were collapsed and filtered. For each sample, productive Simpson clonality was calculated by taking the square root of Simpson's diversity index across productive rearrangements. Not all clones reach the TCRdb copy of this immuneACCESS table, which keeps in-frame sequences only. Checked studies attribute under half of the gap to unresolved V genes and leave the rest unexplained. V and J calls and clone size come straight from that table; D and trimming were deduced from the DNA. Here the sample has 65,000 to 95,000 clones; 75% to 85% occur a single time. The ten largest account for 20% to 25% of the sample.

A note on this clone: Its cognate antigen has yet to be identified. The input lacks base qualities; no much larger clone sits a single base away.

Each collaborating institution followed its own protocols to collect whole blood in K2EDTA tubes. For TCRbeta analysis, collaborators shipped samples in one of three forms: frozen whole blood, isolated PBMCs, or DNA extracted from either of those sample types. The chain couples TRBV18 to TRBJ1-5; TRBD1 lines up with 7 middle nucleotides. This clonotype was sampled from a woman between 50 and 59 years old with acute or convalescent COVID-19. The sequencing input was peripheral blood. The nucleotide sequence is TGTGCCAGCTCACCGGACAGGTCTGTGCAGCCCCAGCATTTT. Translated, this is CASSPDRSVQPQHF.